The 3 T cell receptor beta chains below all came from one sample that was sequenced in a study of shared clonotypes between healthy human individuals. Here immunoSEQ multiplex PCR was the method, and the copy in TCRdb shows in-frame clones only, minus some. The sample records more than 2 million clones, around 95% being singletons. The sequenced material came from naive CD4+ T cells sorted from blood. The subset here: CD45RA+ positively selected. These receptors were collected from a man younger than 35 in good health.

V gene TRBV23-1 combines with J gene TRBJ2-7, with D possibly TRBD2 on 6 matching bases. TRBV23-1 is an ORF; its function is uncertain. The V and J ends lost 1 base and 0 bases respectively, with 13 bases between them. The CDR3 is 16 residues long. CDR3 sequence (DNA): TGCGCCAGCAGTCAATGGGGAGTGGACTACTCCTACGAGCAGTACTTC. This gives the protein CASSQWGVDYSYEQYF.

The chain employs TRBV6-5 and TRBJ1-2; D unresolved. Trimming removed 5 bases from V and 7 bases from J, with 14 bases in between. This CDR3 comprises 13 residues. CDR1 and CDR2 (germline): MNHEY, SVGAGI. The CDR3 is CASSPGRSLGYTF. The CDR3 bases are TGTGCCAGCAGTCCCGGTAGGAGCCTTGGCTACACCTTC.

The rearrangement links TRBV2 to TRBJ1-5; D is unresolved. V lost 6 bases, J lost 6 bases, and 12 bases lay in between. CDR1 SNHLY and CDR2 FYNNEI come from the germline V gene. The CDR3 sequence is 13 residues long. The CDR3, as DNA: TGTGCCAGCAGCCCCTGGGAGAGTCAGCCCCAGCATTTT. Protein sequence: CASSPWESQPQHF.